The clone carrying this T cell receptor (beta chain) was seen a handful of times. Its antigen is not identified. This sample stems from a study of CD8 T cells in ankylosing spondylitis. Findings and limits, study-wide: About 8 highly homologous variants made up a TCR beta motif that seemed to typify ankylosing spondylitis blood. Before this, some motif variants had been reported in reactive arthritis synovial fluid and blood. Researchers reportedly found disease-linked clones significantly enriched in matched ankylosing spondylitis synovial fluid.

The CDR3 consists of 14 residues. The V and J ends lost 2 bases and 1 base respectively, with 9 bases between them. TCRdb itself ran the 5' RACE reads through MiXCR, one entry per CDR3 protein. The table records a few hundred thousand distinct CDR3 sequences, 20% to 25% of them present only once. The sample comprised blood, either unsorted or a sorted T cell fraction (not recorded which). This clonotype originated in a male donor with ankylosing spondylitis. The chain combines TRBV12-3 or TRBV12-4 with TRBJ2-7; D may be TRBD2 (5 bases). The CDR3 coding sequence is TGTGCCAGCAGTTTAATGAGGGAATCCTACGAGCAGTACTTC. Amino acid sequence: CASSLMRESYEQYF.